This record concerns one T cell receptor (beta chain) sequence. What it recognizes is unknown. This sample stems from a study of cytomegalovirus exposure and HLA in healthy donors. Overall study findings and caveats: Reported results showed that the classifier diagnosed cytomegalovirus status with high specificity and sensitivity. The authors enumerated 150 to 200 TCR beta chains as linked to cytomegalovirus. Across donors, most TCRs were seen rarely, yet some public ones were widespread.

Sequencing used immunoSEQ multiplex PCR; TCRdb keeps in-frame clones, though not all of them. The sample includes over 150,000 clones, roughly 86% of them seen just once. This CDR3 contains 14 residues. CDR1 and CDR2 from the germline V gene are MNHNS and SASEGT. V was trimmed by 4 bases and J by 0 bases, leaving 9 bases between them. The sample was PBMCs. The chain carries TRBV6-1 and TRBJ1-1; D perhaps matches TRBD1 (5 bases). The origin of this receptor is a human donor in good health. The CDR3 region has the DNA TGTGCCAGCAGTGTCTCGGGGGTGAACACTGAAGCTTTCTTT. Translation gives CASSVSGVNTEAFF.